This T cell receptor beta chain came from a study of blood T cell repertoires in COVID-19. Study details: Specimens from acute and convalescent COVID-19 originated in the United States, Italy and Spain. From T cells, B-cell-depleted T cells, or PBMCs came the material, which was cDNA or gDNA.

Original processing methods: Reference gene primer amplification gave estimated nucleated cell counts. The repertoire was sequenced with immunoSEQ multiplex PCR; TCRdb's copy has only in-frame clones and lacks some. V and J calls plus clone size are reproduced from that table; the DNA served to infer D and trimming. This sample has under 250,000 clones, with around 83% found just once. The CDR3 extends over 14 amino acids. The V end lost 1 base, the J end lost 5 bases, and 12 bases lay between the germline ends. Germline CDR1 MNHEY, CDR2 SMNVEV (reference sequence). The source of this sequence is a man aged 50 or older who had recovered from COVID-19. J is TRBJ2-7 and V is TRBV27, with a tentative D call TRBD1 (5 bases). The specimen sequenced was peripheral blood. The CDR3 bases are TGTGCCAGCAGTTTATGGGGTGACAGCCACGAGCAGTACTTC. This gives the protein CASSLWGDSHEQYF.